Sequencing of this T cell receptor beta chain was carried out in a study of shared clonotypes between healthy human individuals. Across the whole study: Plates per donor: three CD4 naive, three CD4 memory, two CD8 naive, one CD8 memory.

Comment on this clone: Antigen: not known.

Points from the study as a whole: Some naive CD4 clonotypes, roughly 4.5%, turned up in common across a handful of donors. The study generally estimated greater richness for naive than memory subsets.

Profiled with immunoSEQ multiplex PCR; TCRdb holds only in-frame clones, not every one. This table holds 2 million to 2.5 million clones, approximately 93% found once. The CDR3 consists of 13 residues. Germline V gene data show CDR1 as MNHEY and CDR2 as SVGAGI. Trimming took 6 bases from V and 5 from J, leaving 13 bases between them. The clonotype was recovered from a man younger than 35 in good health. Some clones in this sample may be carry-over from other donors' samples. This sequence joins TRBV6-5 and TRBJ1-1; no firm D call. The specimen was naive CD4+ T cells from PBMCs. Subset defined: CD45RA+ positively selected. The chain's CDR3 is CASSPLVRTEAFF. CDR3 bases: TGTGCCAGCAGCCCACTTGTGAGAACTGAAGCTTTCTTT.